The source of this T cell receptor beta chain is a study of response to subunit inactivated influenza vaccine. CDR1 and CDR2 from the germline V gene are MDHEN and SYDVKM. Trimming removed 5 bases at V and 4 bases at J, with 14 bases between. The CDR3 is 14 amino acids. A few counts support this clonotype. TCRdb redid the calling of the RT-PCR reads with MiXCR, one entry per CDR3 protein. Here the sample spans approximately 520,000 distinct CDR3 sequences, about 17% being singletons. The sequence was collected from a man between 50 and 69 years old who received an inactivated influenza vaccine. The sequenced sample was CD4+ T cells sorted from PBMCs, obtained less than 30 months after vaccination. The J gene is TRBJ1-1, the V gene TRBV28; D is undetermined. The CDR3 sequence is CASSGSAEITEAFF. In DNA form, the CDR3 reads TGTGCCAGCAGTGGGTCTGCCGAGATCACTGAAGCTTTCTTT.